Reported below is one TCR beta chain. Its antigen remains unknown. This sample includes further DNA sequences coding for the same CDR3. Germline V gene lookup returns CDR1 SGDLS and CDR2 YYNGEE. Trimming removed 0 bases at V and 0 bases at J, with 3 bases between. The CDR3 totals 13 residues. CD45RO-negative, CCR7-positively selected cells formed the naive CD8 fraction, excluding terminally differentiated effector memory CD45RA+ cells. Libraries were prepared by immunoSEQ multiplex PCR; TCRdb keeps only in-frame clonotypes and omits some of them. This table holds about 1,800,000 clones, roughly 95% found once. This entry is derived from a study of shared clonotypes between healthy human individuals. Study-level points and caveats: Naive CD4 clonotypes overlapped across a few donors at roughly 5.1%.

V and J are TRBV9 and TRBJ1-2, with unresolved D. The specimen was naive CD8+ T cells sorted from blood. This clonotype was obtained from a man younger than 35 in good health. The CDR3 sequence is CASSVEPNYGYTF. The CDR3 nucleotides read TGTGCCAGCAGCGTAGAACCTAACTATGGCTACACCTTC.